These 25 T cell receptor beta chains came from one sample sequenced in a study of T cells in Graves' hyperthyroidism and ophthalmopathy. RNA transcripts provided the source from which TCR beta CDR3 regions were amplified. The HTBI primer set was used in a first-round RT-PCR of the TCR CDR3. One entry per CDR3 protein, called by TCRdb with MiXCR from the multiplex PCR reads. The table includes over 700,000 distinct CDR3 sequences, around 39% detected once. Sequencing was carried out using blood. These receptors were obtained from a man between 18 and 29 years old with Graves' hyperthyroidism.

Remarks on this clonotype: This may arise from a read error, as a much more abundant clone is one base away. The V gene is TRBV7-2, the J gene TRBJ2-5; D tentatively fits TRBD1 or TRBD2 (6 bases each). The CDR3 runs 16 residues. Per the germline V gene, CDR1 is SGHTA and CDR2 is FQGNSA. V gave up 2 bases and J gave up 5 bases, with 18 bases separating them. CDR3 residues: CASSLWLRGRWETQYF. The CDR3, as DNA: TGTGCCAGCAGCTTATGGTTGAGGGGGAGGTGGGAGACCCAGTACTTC. Using reference TRBV7-2 and TRBJ2-5 for the parts outside the CDR3, the full variable domain is GAGVSQSPSNKVTEKGKDVELRCDPISGHTALYWYRQSLGQGLEFLIYFQGNSAPDKSGLPSDRFSAERTGGSVSTLTIQRTQQEDSAVYLCASSLWLRGRWETQYFGPGTRLLVL.

This clonotype was recorded many times. The chain carries TRBV7-8 and TRBJ1-5; no reliable D call. Trimming removed 2 bases at V and 2 bases at J, with 10 bases between. The CDR3 loop spans 15 amino acids. Germline CDR1 is SGHVS and CDR2 is FQNEAQ. The CDR3 DNA is TGTGCCAGCAGCTTACCGGCCAGTCGCAATCAGCCCCAGCATTTT. Its protein is CASSLPASRNQPQHF.

There are many counts of this clonotype. This chain joins TRBV2 and TRBJ1-4; D unresolved. V lost 6 bases and J lost 8, with 13 bases in between. This CDR3 has 13 amino acids. From germline, CDR1 is SNHLY and CDR2 FYNNEI. The chain's CDR3 is CASRASESEKLFF. Written as DNA, the CDR3 is TGTGCCAGCAGGGCCTCGGAGTCGGAAAAACTGTTTTTT.

At least ten counts were recorded for this clonotype. V and J are TRBV4-2 and TRBJ1-1; D unresolved. V dropped 0 bases and J dropped 1 base, with 6 bases sitting between them. The CDR3 length is 14 residues. The V gene's germline CDR1 is LGHNA and CDR2 YNFKEQ. Written as DNA, the CDR3 is TGTGCCAGCAGCCAAGACGGCGCGAACACTGAAGCTTTCTTT. It encodes CASSQDGANTEAFF.

This clonotype has ten or more counts. The chain employs TRBV12-3 or TRBV12-4 and TRBJ1-5, with 7 bases matching TRBD1. This CDR3 region has 14 residues. V shed 6 bases, J shed 5 bases, and the junction held 7 bases outside the gene matches. The CDR3 DNA reads TGTGCCAGCAGACGGGGACAGTTTTATCAGCCCCAGCATTTT. As protein: CASRRGQFYQPQHF.

Notes on this clonotype: This may be a read error, as it is one base from a much larger clone. The conserved closing phenylalanine or tryptophan is absent in this CDR3, likely reflecting a read error. This rearrangement joins TRBV19 to TRBJ1-2; D uncertain. The CDR3 has 10 amino acids. Germline CDR1 and CDR2: LNHDA and SQIVND (reference sequence). Trimming took 10 bases from V and 5 from J, leaving 8 bases between them. The CDR3 sequence: CATKEYGYTL. The CDR3 nucleotides are TGTGCCACCAAAGAATATGGCTACACCCTC.

This clonotype was recorded a few times. The chain carries TRBV29-1 and TRBJ2-5; D is ambiguous. The CDR3 sequence is 9 residues long. V lost 8 bases to trimming and J lost 5 bases, with 6 bases between them. Germline CDR1 and CDR2: SQVTM and ANQGSEA. This CDR3 is CSFLETQYF. CDR3 bases: TGCAGCTTTTTGGAGACCCAGTACTTC.

This clonotype was seen repeatedly, ten times or more. CDR3 loop: CSVEDGGRAFF. CDR3 sequence (DNA): TGCAGCGTTGAAGACGGGGGACGGGCTTTCTTT. The chain carries TRBV29-1 and TRBJ1-1, with D perhaps matching TRBD1 (5 bases). The germline V and J ends were trimmed by 0 bases and 11 bases, with 10 bases remaining between them. This CDR3 comprises 11 residues. The V gene's germline CDR1 is SQVTM and CDR2 ANQGSEA.

The rearrangement uses TRBV19 and TRBJ2-6; no definite D call. V dropped 5 bases and J dropped 4 bases, with 9 bases sitting between them. Germline assignment: CDR1 LNHDA and CDR2 SQIVND (reference sequence). This CDR3 comprises 14 residues. The CDR3 region has the DNA TGTGCCAGTAGTTCACGAAGAGGGGCCAACGTCCTGACTTTC. Residues: CASSSRRGANVLTF.

This chain uses TRBV7-2 with TRBJ2-7, with no clear D. The CDR3 is 16 amino acids. The germline V gene encodes CDR1 SGHTA and CDR2 FQGNSA. V was pared by 2 bases and J by 2 bases, with 16 bases between. CDR3 in amino acids: CASSLNAGQAPYEQYF. The CDR3 nucleotides are TGTGCCAGCAGCTTAAACGCCGGGCAGGCTCCCTACGAGCAGTACTTC.

As to this clonotype: A much larger clone lies one base from this, so it may be a read error. V gene TRBV7-6 combines with J gene TRBJ2-7, with 8 bases matching TRBD1. This CDR3 comprises 15 residues. Germline CDR1 is SGHVS and CDR2 is FNYEAQ. As DNA, the CDR3 is TGTGCCAGCAGCTCAGCCGGGACAGGTTTTTACGGGCAGTACTTC. Its protein product is CASSSAGTGFYGQYF. The complete variable domain, with remaining parts taken from reference TRBV7-6 and TRBJ2-7, reads GAGVSQSPRYKVTKRGQDVALRCDPISGHVSLYWYRQALGQGPEFLTYFNYEAQQDKSGLPNDRFSAERPEGSISTLTIQRTEQRDSAMYRCASSSAGTGFYGQYFGPGTRLTVT.

The J gene is TRBJ1-1, the V gene TRBV19; D uncertain. The CDR3 is 17 residues long. Germline loops: CDR1 LNHDA, CDR2 SQIVND (reference sequence). Trimming stripped 5 bases from V and 4 bases from J, with 23 bases between. The CDR3 region is CASSAREGLETSTEAFF. The CDR3, as DNA: TGTGCCAGTAGTGCCCGGGAGGGCCTGGAAACGAGCACTGAAGCTTTCTTT.

This clonotype was seen many times. The CDR3 DNA reads TGTGCCAGCAGCTGGGACGGCCATGGCTACACCTTC. It translates to CASSWDGHGYTF. The V call is TRBV7-9, the J call TRBJ1-2; D is possibly TRBD1 (5 bases). V was clipped by 4 bases and J by 6 bases, with 9 bases between them. In germline, CDR1 is SEHNR, CDR2 FQNEAQ (reference sequence). This CDR3 spans 12 amino acids. The complete variable domain, with remaining parts taken from reference TRBV7-9 and TRBJ1-2, reads DTGVSQNPRHKITKRGQNVTFRCDPISEHNRLYWYRQTLGQGPEFLTYFQNEAQLEKSRLLSDRFSAERPKGSFSTLEIQRTEQGDSAMYLCASSWDGHGYTFGSGTRLTVV.

This clonotype appeared a few times. This rearrangement joins TRBV5-6 to TRBJ1-1; tentatively, D is TRBD1 (5 bases). Per the germline V gene, CDR1 is SGHDT and CDR2 is YYEEEE. This CDR3 is 15 amino acids long. With 2 bases removed from V and 1 base from J, the gap between germline ends came to 12 bases. CDR3: CASSFRGVGNTEAFF. The CDR3 bases are TGTGCCAGCAGCTTTCGGGGGGTTGGGAACACTGAAGCTTTCTTT.

The genes are TRBV7-4 and TRBJ2-7, with TRBD2 identical over 9 bases. Looked up from germline, CDR1 is SGHVT and CDR2 is SQSDAQ. The CDR3 contains 15 residues. V trimming: 5 bases; J trimming: 6 bases; junction bases outside the gene matches: 11. CDR3 amino acids: CASSGGGTSFSEQYF. The DNA of the CDR3 is TGTGCCAGCAGCGGGGGGGGGACTAGCTTCTCCGAGCAGTACTTC.

The chain has TRBV12-3 or TRBV12-4 and TRBJ1-1; possibly TRBD1 for D (6 bases). CDR3 length: 13 residues. V gave up 6 bases and J gave up 5 bases, with 13 bases separating them. The CDR3 DNA is TGTGCCAGCAGCAGAGGGGGGATGACTGAAGCTTTCTTT. Its protein is CASSRGGMTEAFF.

CDR3 DNA sequence: TGTGCCAGCCGATTGCAGGGGGCGAGTGAAGCTTTCTTT. Its protein is CASRLQGASEAFF. This chain links TRBV14 with TRBJ1-1; 8 nucleotides match TRBD1. CDR3 length: 13 amino acids. Germline trimming cut 8 bases from V and 7 bases from J; bases unmatched to any gene: 9. Germline V gene data show CDR1 as SGHDN and CDR2 as FVKESK.

This clonotype was observed at least ten times. The genes are TRBV7-9 and TRBJ1-1; 8 bases match TRBD1. CDR1 and CDR2 (germline): SEHNR, FQNEAQ (reference sequence). The CDR3 runs to 15 residues. The J segment lost 1 base and the V segment lost 5 bases, leaving 6 bases of the junction unmatched. The CDR3 DNA reads as TGTGCCAGCAGCCGCTGGACAGGGAAGAACACTGAAGCTTTCTTT. Its translation: CASSRWTGKNTEAFF.

The genes are TRBV29-1 and TRBJ1-1; D is perhaps TRBD1 (6 bases). Trimming removed 6 bases from V and 5 bases from J, with 16 bases in between. The CDR3 length is 13 residues. Germline assignment: CDR1 SQVTM and CDR2 ANQGSEA. CDR3 sequence: CSVSTGERTEAFF. The DNA of the CDR3 is TGCAGCGTCTCGACAGGAGAAAGGACTGAAGCTTTCTTT.

The chain links TRBV10-3 to TRBJ1-2; D is perhaps TRBD1 (6 bases). Germline CDR1 is ENHRY and CDR2 is SYGVKD. This CDR3 comprises 14 residues. V was shortened by 10 bases and J by 0 bases, with 15 bases between the two germline ends. The CDR3 DNA reads TGTGCCAGCAGGCCACAGGGTACTAACTATGGCTACACCTTC. Its protein is CASRPQGTNYGYTF.

In its sample, this clonotype was seen many times. The DNA of the CDR3 is TGCGCCAGCAGTGAGTCAGAAAGGAGGTCGAATTCACCCCTCCACTTT. Translated, it gives CASSESERRSNSPLHF. J is TRBJ1-6 and V is TRBV10-2; D uncertain. The germline V gene encodes CDR1 WSHSY and CDR2 SAAADI. This CDR3 region has 16 residues. Trimming shortened V by 0 bases and J by 7 bases, and 13 bases separated the two germline ends.

This chain uses TRBV2 with TRBJ2-7; 9 nucleotides align to TRBD1. Trimming took 5 bases from V and 3 from J; bases not matched to a gene: 8. Germline CDR1 is SNHLY and CDR2 is FYNNEI. The CDR3 has 15 residues. CDR3 in amino acids: CASSTSVTGGYEQYF. CDR3 DNA: TGTGCCAGCAGTACCAGCGTGACAGGGGGCTACGAGCAGTACTTC. Variable domain in full (rest from reference TRBV2 and TRBJ2-7): EPEVTQTPSHQVTQMGQEVILRCVPISNHLYFYWYRQILGQKVEFLVSFYNNEISEKSEIFDDQFSVERPDGSNFTLKIRSTKLEDSAMYFCASSTSVTGGYEQYFGPGTRLTVT.

This chain links TRBV20-1 with TRBJ1-2, with TRBD1 matching over 8 bases. This CDR3 comprises 14 residues. Trimming removed 3 bases from V and 7 bases from J; junction bases left unmatched: 10. CDR1 is DFQATT, CDR2 SNEGSKA, per germline (reference sequence). The CDR3 sequence: CSARPRQGARGYTF. CDR3 DNA sequence: TGCAGTGCTAGGCCTAGGCAGGGGGCGCGTGGCTACACCTTC.

This clonotype was recorded at least ten times. The V and J genes are TRBV7-9 and TRBJ1-6, with 8 bases that match TRBD1. There are 15 residues in the CDR3. V lost 1 base and J lost 10; bases outside the gene matches: 6. Germline V gene sequence: CDR1 SEHNR, CDR2 FQNEAQ (reference sequence). CDR3 in DNA: TGTGCCAGCAGCTTAGGGCAGGGGGCTGAATCACCCCTCCACTTT. Amino acids: CASSLGQGAESPLHF.

Notes on this clonotype: One end of the junction is discordant with germline, which a read error may explain. The rearrangement links TRBV7-9 to TRBJ2-5; D is undetermined. Looked up from germline, CDR1 is SEHNR and CDR2 is FQNEAQ (reference sequence). This CDR3 is 13 amino acids long. The CDR3 reads CASSPYGSESQYF. The CDR3 coding sequence is TGTGCCAGCAGCCCGTACGGGTCAGAGTCCCAGTACTTC.